The entry that follows covers one T cell receptor beta chain sequence. What it recognizes is unknown. These data originate in a study of regulatory T cells in long-lasting Graves disease. Across the whole study: Under 3 months of antithyroid drugs had been taken by newly diagnosed Graves' patients. The study's findings and limits: Persistent Graves' patients showed less TCR diversity than newly diagnosed patients showed. Persistent disease preferred TRBV28, TRBJ1-2 and TRBJ2-5.

The time point denotes: newly diagnosed GD, antithyroid drugs for less than 3 months. After RNA was extracted from PBMCs, the TCR library was made from it. The CDR3 spans 14 residues. V shed 2 bases, J shed 6 bases, and the junction held 7 bases outside the gene matches. CDR1 is GTSNPN, CDR2 SVGIG, per germline (reference sequence). Libraries of TCR beta came from iRepertoire HTBI primers plus Arm-PCR of CDR3 regions. TCRdb re-called the multiplex PCR reads with MiXCR, one entry per CDR3 protein. The data contain under 800,000 distinct CDR3 sequences, about 15% of them singletons. These same records also appear under a second study, on T cells in Graves' hyperthyroidism and ophthalmopathy. That paper notes: First-round RT-PCR with HTBI primers amplified the TCR CDR3 region.

The receptor comes from a woman aged 25 to 39 with Graves disease. The chain employs TRBV30 and TRBJ2-1; 7 bases match TRBD1. The starting material was peripheral blood mononuclear cells (PBMCs), obtained at new diagnosis, from a patient treated with antithyroid drugs. In nucleotides, the CDR3 is TGTGCCTGGAGTCGAGGGGGCGCGGGCAATGAGCAGTTCTTC. It translates to CAWSRGGAGNEQFF.